Each of the 3 T cell receptor beta chains below was sequenced from the same sample in a study of early T cells in non-severe SARS-CoV-2 infection. TCRdb used MiXCR to reprocess the 5' RACE reads, holding one entry per CDR3 protein. Of fewer than 75,000 distinct CDR3 sequences in the sample, 20% to 25% were seen once. The sample was whole blood, taken at baseline. All receptors derive from an adult who was a healthcare worker with PCR-confirmed SARS-CoV-2 infection or an uninfected control (not recorded which).

This clonotype showed up just a few times. The rearrangement uses TRBV5-4 and TRBJ1-4; possibly TRBD1 for D (6 bases). This CDR3 region has 13 residues. Per the germline V gene, CDR1 is SGHNT and CDR2 is YYREEE (reference sequence). V shed 0 bases and J shed 11 bases, with 11 bases lying between them. The CDR3 loop reads CASSLESGEKLFF. In DNA form, the CDR3 reads TGTGCCAGCAGCTTGGAGTCAGGGGAGAAACTGTTTTTT.

This clonotype was counted at least ten times. This chain joins TRBV2 and TRBJ1-1, with D maybe TRBD1 (5 bases). V dropped 6 bases and J dropped 2 bases, with 7 bases sitting between them. This CDR3 region has 12 residues. Germline values: CDR1 SNHLY, CDR2 FYNNEI. CDR3: CASSGANTEAFF. The DNA for the CDR3 is TGTGCCAGCAGCGGGGCCAACACTGAAGCTTTCTTT.

Only a few counts were recorded for this clonotype. J is TRBJ2-3 and V is TRBV10-2; TRBD2 matches 13 bases. V lost 6 bases to trimming and J lost 4 bases; unmatched junction nucleotides: 7. Germline V gives CDR1 WSHSY, CDR2 SAAADI. The CDR3 is made up of 16 amino acids. The CDR3 loop is CASSPGLAGASDTQYF. The CDR3 DNA sequence: TGCGCCAGCAGCCCCGGACTAGCGGGGGCCTCAGATACGCAGTATTTT.